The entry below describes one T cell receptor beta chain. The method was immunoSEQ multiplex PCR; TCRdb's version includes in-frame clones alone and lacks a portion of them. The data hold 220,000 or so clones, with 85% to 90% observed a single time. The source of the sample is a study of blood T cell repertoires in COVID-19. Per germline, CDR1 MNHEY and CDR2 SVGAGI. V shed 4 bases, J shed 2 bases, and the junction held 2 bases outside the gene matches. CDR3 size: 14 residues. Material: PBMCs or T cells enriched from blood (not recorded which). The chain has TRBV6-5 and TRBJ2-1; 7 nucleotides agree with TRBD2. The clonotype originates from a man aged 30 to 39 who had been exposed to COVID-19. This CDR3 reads CASSWDYPYNEQFF. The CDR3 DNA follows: TGTGCCAGCAGTTGGGACTATCCCTACAATGAGCAGTTCTTC.